The 25 T cell receptor beta chains listed next were all sequenced from one sample in a study of CD8 T cells in Susac syndrome. Random hexamers were used to reverse transcribe the RNA input (roughly 0.5 to 1 ug). Each CDR3 protein is one row after TCRdb ran MiXCR on the immunoSEQ multiplex PCR reads. The sample has 100,000 to 150,000 distinct CDR3 sequences, over 90% seen once. Specimen: CD4+ T cells from PBMCs. All receptors derive from a human donor in good health.

The V and J genes are TRBV12-3 or TRBV12-4 and TRBJ1-2; the match to TRBD1 covers 9 bases. CDR3 size: 15 residues. V trimming: 3 bases; J trimming: 4 bases; junction bases outside the gene matches: 6. The CDR3 spells CASSFPGQGLYGYTF. CDR3 DNA sequence: TGTGCCAGCAGTTTTCCGGGACAGGGTCTCTATGGCTACACCTTC.

The genes are TRBV29-1 and TRBJ2-3; 14 nucleotides line up with TRBD2. The germline V gene has CDR1 SQVTM and CDR2 ANQGSEA. CDR3 length equals 15 residues. The junction had 5 bases not matched to a gene; V was cut back by 6 bases and J by 3 bases. The CDR3 bases are TGCAGCGTCGGAAGGACTAGCGGGAGGACAGATACGCAGTATTTT. Translating it yields CSVGRTSGRTDTQYF.

V is TRBV5-1 and J is TRBJ2-5; D ambiguous. CDR1 and CDR2 (germline): SGHRS, YFSETQ. CDR3 length equals 13 residues. The V gene lost 0 bases and the J gene lost 5 bases, with 8 bases spanning the gap. In DNA form, the CDR3 reads TGCGCCAGCAGCTTGGCGCAGATGGAGACCCAGTACTTC. Translated: CASSLAQMETQYF.

The chain couples TRBV5-1 to TRBJ2-7, with 8 bases matching TRBD2. V lost 5 bases and J lost 4; bases outside the gene matches: 14. This CDR3 region has 16 residues. The V gene's germline CDR1 is SGHRS and CDR2 YFSETQ. The CDR3 DNA follows: TGCGCCAGCAGTATTCAAGAGCGGGAGAGGGGATACGAGCAGTACTTC. Translation gives CASSIQERERGYEQYF. The full variable domain, completed using reference TRBV5-1 and TRBJ2-7, is KAGVTQTPRYLIKTRGQQVTLSCSPISGHRSVSWYQQTPGQGLQFLFEYFSETQRNKGNFPGRFSGRQFSNSRSEMNVSTLELGDSALYLCASSIQERERGYEQYFGPGTRLTVT.

The gene calls are TRBV29-1 and TRBJ2-3, with 14 positions matching TRBD2. Germline V CDR1 and CDR2: SQVTM, ANQGSEA. This CDR3 comprises 16 residues. The V segment lost 6 bases and the J segment 4 bases; nucleotides outside the gene matches: 9. The CDR3 DNA sequence: TGCAGCGTGGGACTAGCGGGGGCCCCCTACGCAGATACGCAGTATTTT. Translating it yields CSVGLAGAPYADTQYF.

CDR3 in DNA: TGTGCCAGCAGCAGCACTAGCGGGAGGGCCCCCTACAATGAGCAGTTCTTC. This codes for CASSSTSGRAPYNEQFF. The chain is built from TRBV5-4 and TRBJ2-1; TRBD2 aligns across 13 bases. With V trimmed by 4 bases and J by 2 bases, 6 bases remained unmatched. CDR3 size: 17 residues. The germline V gene encodes CDR1 SGHNT and CDR2 YYREEE (reference sequence). Full variable domain (rest looked up from reference TRBV5-4 and TRBJ2-1): ETGVTQSPTHLIKTRGQQVTLRCSSQSGHNTVSWYQQALGQGPQFIFQYYREEENGRGNFPPRFSGLQFPNYSSELNVNALELDDSALYLCASSSTSGRAPYNEQFFGPGTRLTVL.

This clonotype was seen only once. The V and J genes are TRBV28 and TRBJ1-1, with 8 bases fitting TRBD1. This CDR3 contains 13 residues. The germline CDR1 and CDR2 sequences are MDHEN and SYDVKM. J gave up 4 bases and V 5 bases, and 3 bases lay outside the gene matches. The DNA for the CDR3 is TGTGCCAGCAGTCGGACAGGGATCACTGAAGCTTTCTTT. It encodes CASSRTGITEAFF.

The chain combines TRBV18 with TRBJ2-1; a weak D match, TRBD1 (5 bases). Germline lookup yields CDR1 KGHSH and CDR2 LQKENI. The CDR3 is 13 amino acids. Trimming stripped 3 bases from V and 8 bases from J, with 11 bases between. Here the CDR3 reads CASSPAGLHEQFF. The CDR3 nucleotides are TGTGCCAGCTCACCTGCAGGGCTCCATGAGCAGTTCTTC.

This chain connects TRBV7-9 to TRBJ2-1; TRBD2 agrees at 11 bases. This CDR3 contains 15 residues. The germline CDR1 and CDR2 sequences are SEHNR and FQNEAQ (reference sequence). Trimming took 4 bases from V and 1 from J; bases not matched to a gene: 0. The CDR3 protein is CASSSSGRSYNEQFF. The CDR3 DNA reads as TGTGCCAGCAGCTCTAGCGGGAGGTCCTACAATGAGCAGTTCTTC.

The chain joins TRBV6-2 or TRBV6-3 to TRBJ2-1; a weak D match, TRBD2 (5 bases). CDR3 length: 14 amino acids. The V gene lost 2 bases and the J gene lost 6 bases, with 11 bases spanning the gap. Germline assignment: CDR1 MNHEY and CDR2 SVGEGT. The CDR3 region has the DNA TGTGCCAGCAGTTACCGAACTAGTTCCAATGAGCAGTTCTTC. Translation gives CASSYRTSSNEQFF.

This clonotype was detected only a few times. The V and J genes are TRBV2 and TRBJ2-3, with D possibly being TRBD1 or TRBD2 (5 bases each). The germline V gene encodes CDR1 SNHLY and CDR2 FYNNEI. Trimming shortened V by 7 bases and J by 5 bases, and 10 bases separated the two germline ends. This CDR3 is 12 amino acids long. CDR3 sequence reads: CASNRGVDTQYF. For the CDR3, the DNA is TGTGCCAGCAATAGGGGAGTAGATACGCAGTATTTT.

This chain uses TRBV3-1 with TRBJ2-1; TRBD1 might be the D (8 bases). The germline V gene encodes CDR1 LGHDT and CDR2 YNNKEL (reference sequence). CDR3 size: 14 residues. The germline V and J ends were trimmed by 7 bases and 5 bases, with 15 bases remaining between them. The CDR3 coding sequence is TGTGCCAGCACACAGGGGGGGGGCAACAATGAGCAGTTCTTC. Amino acids: CASTQGGGNNEQFF.

This chain joins TRBV3-1 and TRBJ1-2; D unclear. This CDR3 region has 13 residues. Germline values: CDR1 LGHDT, CDR2 YNNKEL (reference sequence). Deletions cut 1 base from V and 5 bases from J, with 8 bases between. The chain's CDR3 is CASSQVKDYGYTF. The CDR3 coding sequence is TGTGCCAGCAGCCAAGTCAAAGATTATGGCTACACCTTC.

The rearrangement joins TRBV24-1 to TRBJ2-6, with D possibly TRBD1 on 6 matching bases. Germline assignment: CDR1 KGHDR and CDR2 SFDVKD. The CDR3 extends over 17 amino acids. V was clipped by 4 bases and J by 1 base, with 13 bases between them. As DNA, the CDR3 is TGTGCCACCAGTGAATCTTTTACAGGGTCTGGGGCCAACGTCCTGACTTTC. Translating it yields CATSESFTGSGANVLTF.

The rearrangement links TRBV12-3 or TRBV12-4 to TRBJ2-6; D gene ambiguous. The ends were cut back, 1 base at V and 17 bases at J, with 12 bases in the middle. This CDR3 region has 12 residues. CDR3 DNA: TGTGCCAGCAGTTTAGGGGCTGAGGCTTTGACTTTC. Its translation is CASSLGAEALTF.

The CDR3 region has the DNA TGTGCCGCTAGCAACCCAAGCTCCTACAATGAGCAGTTCTTC. Its protein product is CAASNPSSYNEQFF. V and J are TRBV19 and TRBJ2-1, with D maybe TRBD2 (5 bases). Deletions cut 11 bases from V and 0 bases from J, with 14 bases between. The CDR3 extends over 14 amino acids. Germline values: CDR1 LNHDA, CDR2 SQIVND (reference sequence).

This chain uses TRBV28 with TRBJ1-5; 7 bases agree with TRBD1. There are 14 residues in the CDR3. Germline lookup yields CDR1 MDHEN and CDR2 SYDVKM. With 7 bases clipped from V and 5 bases from J, the junction kept 8 bases outside the gene matches. CDR3 sequence (DNA): TGTGCCAGCAAAGGCCCACAGGGGCATCAGCCCCAGCATTTT. Translation: CASKGPQGHQPQHF.

V gene TRBV7-9 combines with J gene TRBJ2-1, with D hard to call. CDR1 and CDR2 from the germline V gene are SEHNR and FQNEAQ (reference sequence). This CDR3 comprises 16 residues. V shed 0 bases and J shed 0 bases, with 9 bases lying between them. The CDR3 DNA follows: TGTGCCAGCAGCTTAGCGCGGAGTTACTCCTACAATGAGCAGTTCTTC. This translates into CASSLARSYSYNEQFF.

This chain uses TRBV7-2 with TRBJ2-3, with a weak D call TRBD2 (6 bases). The germline gives CDR1 SGHTA, CDR2 FQGNSA. This CDR3 is 11 amino acids long. Trimming removed 1 base at V and 14 bases at J, with 10 bases between. Written as DNA, the CDR3 is TGTGCCAGCAGCTTAGGCACTAGCCGGTATTTT. Amino acid sequence: CASSLGTSRYF.

The chain recombines TRBV5-1 with TRBJ2-2; 9 bases map to TRBD2. Germline V gene sequence: CDR1 SGHRS, CDR2 YFSETQ. The CDR3 contains 17 residues. Trimming cost V 0 bases and J 4 bases; bases outside gene matches: 7. CDR3 in amino acids: CASSLVVAGAVTGELFF. The CDR3 nucleotides read TGCGCCAGCAGCTTGGTTGTAGCGGGAGCGGTCACCGGGGAGCTGTTTTTT.

The CDR3 spells CATSRDSGLRGADTQYF. The CDR3 coding sequence is TGTGCCACCAGCAGAGATTCCGGACTTCGGGGAGCAGATACGCAGTATTTT. J is TRBJ2-3 and V is TRBV15; D is perhaps TRBD2 (5 bases). Trimming cost V 0 bases and J 4 bases, with 17 bases left between them. Germline assignment: CDR1 LNHNV and CDR2 YYDKDF (reference sequence). The CDR3 is made up of 17 amino acids.

The chain links TRBV3-1 to TRBJ2-1; TRBD1 aligns across 8 bases. After removal of 1 base from V and 4 bases from J, the junction contained 3 bases not matched to a gene. The CDR3 is 15 amino acids. The germline V gene has CDR1 LGHDT and CDR2 YNNKEL (reference sequence). DNA of the CDR3: TGTGCCAGCAGCCAAGCGACAGGGGAGTACAATGAGCAGTTCTTC. This sequence encodes CASSQATGEYNEQFF.

This clonotype appeared a single time. The chain employs TRBV19 and TRBJ1-2, with D possibly matching TRBD1 (5 bases). V was pared by 4 bases and J by 8 bases, with 17 bases between. The CDR3 runs 14 residues. Germline V gene sequence: CDR1 LNHDA, CDR2 SQIVND (reference sequence). The CDR3 nucleotides are TGTGCCAGTAGTAACCGACAGCCGAATCACGGCTACACCTTC. As protein: CASSNRQPNHGYTF.

DNA for the CDR3: TGTGCCAGCTCACCCCCCGGGACAGGGAGGTACGAGCAGTACTTC. The encoded protein is CASSPPGTGRYEQYF. This sequence joins TRBV18 and TRBJ2-7; 9 bases are a match to TRBD1. V lost 3 bases and J lost 4; bases outside the gene matches: 7. CDR1 and CDR2 from the germline V gene are KGHSH and LQKENI. There are 15 residues in the CDR3.

V and J are TRBV2 and TRBJ2-7, with 8 nucleotides matching TRBD2. The CDR3 length is 14 residues. Losses at the gene ends were 6 bases for V and 6 bases for J; bases not matched to a gene: 10. The germline gives CDR1 SNHLY, CDR2 FYNNEI. The CDR3 DNA sequence: TGTGCCAGCAGCGGGGGGGGACTAGTCTCCGAGCAGTACTTC. Its translation is CASSGGGLVSEQYF. Full variable domain (missing parts from reference TRBV2 and TRBJ2-7): EPEVTQTPSHQVTQMGQEVILRCVPISNHLYFYWYRQILGQKVEFLVSFYNNEISEKSEIFDDQFSVERPDGSNFTLKIRSTKLEDSAMYFCASSGGGLVSEQYFGPGTRLTVT.